Shown below are 7 T cell receptor beta chains from a single sample sequenced in a study of metastatic and nonmetastatic thyroid tumors. Through MiXCR, TCRdb re-clonotyped the PCR reads. The sample has 13,000 or so clones; 26% are singletons. Before thyroid surgery, none of the patients had received any treatment. The sample was tumor tissue. The receptors come from a female donor with papillary thyroid cancer or a benign thyroid nodule (not recorded which). Some clones in this sample may be carry-over from other donors' samples.

This clone was seen repeatedly, ten times or more. Other DNA sequences of this sample code for an identical CDR3. The V call is TRBV27, the J call TRBJ1-2, with D hard to call. Germline loops: CDR1 MNHEY, CDR2 SMNVEV (reference sequence). The CDR3 sequence is 15 residues long. V was trimmed by 3 bases and J by 4 bases, leaving 15 bases between them. CDR3 coding DNA: TGTGCCAGCAGTTTCCGTCCGCCAGGACCCTATGGCTACACCTTC. Translating it yields CASSFRPPGPYGYTF.

V is TRBV7-3 and J is TRBJ2-2; D is unclear. CDR3 length: 14 residues. The germline V gene has CDR1 SGHTA and CDR2 FQGTGA. Trimming left V 3 bases short and J 1 base short, with 6 bases between. The CDR3 loop reads CASSFERNTGELFF. DNA of the CDR3: TGTGCCAGCAGCTTTGAGCGGAACACCGGGGAGCTGTTTTTT.

The chain carries TRBV7-3 and TRBJ2-5, with D maybe TRBD2 (6 bases). Germline loops: CDR1 SGHTA, CDR2 FQGTGA. V was shortened by 5 bases and J by 5 bases, with 18 bases between the two germline ends. The CDR3 loop spans 15 amino acids. Written as DNA, the CDR3 is TGTGCCAGCAGCCGGGGGTGTGGGGATGGGGAGACCCAGTACTTC. Residues: CASSRGCGDGETQYF.

This chain uses TRBV18 with TRBJ2-1; a weak D match, TRBD2 (6 bases). The CDR3 runs 13 residues. Germline values: CDR1 KGHSH, CDR2 LQKENI. The germline V and J ends were trimmed by 3 bases and 8 bases, with 11 bases remaining between them. The chain's CDR3 is CASSPLSGDEQFF. The CDR3, as DNA: TGTGCCAGCTCACCTCTATCGGGGGATGAGCAGTTCTTC.

This clone is deemed medium-sized (0.01 to 0.1%). V is TRBV28 and J is TRBJ1-6; TRBD1 is a possible D gene (5 bases). Germline CDR1 is MDHEN and CDR2 is SYDVKM. The CDR3 consists of 15 residues. V was trimmed by 3 bases and J by 7 bases, leaving 13 bases between them. CDR3 bases: TGTGCCAGCAGTTTTAGGGGCGGTGAAAATTCACCCCTCCACTTT. This encodes CASSFRGGENSPLHF.

This clone was seen at least ten times. The rearrangement uses TRBV2 and TRBJ2-1; 10 nucleotides match TRBD2. Germline trimming cut 6 bases from V and 3 bases from J; bases unmatched to any gene: 5. Germline CDR1 reads SNHLY; CDR2 reads FYNNEI. The CDR3 has 15 residues. The CDR3 DNA sequence: TGTGCCAGCAGGAAAGGGACTAGCGTCTACAATGAGCAGTTCTTC. Translation: CASRKGTSVYNEQFF.

This clone is termed medium-sized (0.01 to 0.1%). This chain connects TRBV27 to TRBJ2-2; no clear D. This CDR3 is built from 13 residues. Trimming left V 3 bases short and J 4 bases short, with 6 bases between. Germline V gives CDR1 MNHEY, CDR2 SMNVEV (reference sequence). CDR3 sequence (DNA): TGTGCCAGCAGTTTCCAGGCCACCGGGGAGCTGTTTTTT. This gives the protein CASSFQATGELFF.